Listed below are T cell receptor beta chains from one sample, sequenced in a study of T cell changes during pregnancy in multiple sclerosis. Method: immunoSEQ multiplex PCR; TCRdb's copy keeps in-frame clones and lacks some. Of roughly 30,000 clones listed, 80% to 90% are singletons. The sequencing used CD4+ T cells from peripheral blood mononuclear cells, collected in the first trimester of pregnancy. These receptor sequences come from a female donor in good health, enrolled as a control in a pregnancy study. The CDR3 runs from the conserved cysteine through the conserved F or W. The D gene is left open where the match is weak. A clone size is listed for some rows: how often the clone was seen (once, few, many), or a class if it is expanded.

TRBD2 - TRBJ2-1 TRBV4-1 CASSQVDMGLAGGNEQFF TGCGCCAGCAGCCAAGTAGATATGGGACTAGCGGGGGGGAATGAGCAGTTCTTC
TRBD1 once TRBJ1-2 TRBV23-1 CASSDPETGGRSGYTF TGCGCCAGCAGTGACCCGGAGACAGGGGGCCGAAGTGGCTACACCTTC
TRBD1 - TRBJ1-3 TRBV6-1 CASSEAGTASGNTIYF TGTGCCAGCAGTGAAGCCGGGACAGCATCAGGAAACACCATATATTTT
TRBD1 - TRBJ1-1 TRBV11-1 CASSPDRVNTEAFF TGTGCCAGCAGTCCTGACAGGGTGAACACTGAAGCTTTCTTT
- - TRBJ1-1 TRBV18 CASSPFQGTDNTEAFF TGTGCCAGCTCACCATTCCAGGGGACGGACAACACTGAAGCTTTCTTT
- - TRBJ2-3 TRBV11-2 CASSLVLASTDTQYF TGTGCCAGCAGCTTAGTCCTAGCGAGCACAGATACGCAGTATTTT
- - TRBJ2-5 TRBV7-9 CASSRGTPQETQYF TGTGCCAGCAGCCGCGGGACTCCCCAAGAGACCCAGTACTTC
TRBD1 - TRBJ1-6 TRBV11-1 CASSPGQINSPLHF TGTGCCAGCAGCCCGGGACAGATTAATTCACCCCTCCACTTT
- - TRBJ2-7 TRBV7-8 CASSLASAHYEQYF TGTGCCAGCAGCTTAGCCAGTGCCCACTACGAGCAGTACTTC
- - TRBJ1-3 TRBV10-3 CAISEGRGKTMGNTIYF TGTGCCATCAGTGAGGGAAGAGGGAAGACTATGGGAAACACCATATATTTT
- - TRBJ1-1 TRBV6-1 CASIKTGTTEAFF TGTGCCAGCATCAAAACAGGGACCACTGAAGCTTTCTTT
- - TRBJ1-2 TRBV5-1 CASSLGTGYGYTF TGCGCCAGCAGCTTGGGGACGGGGTATGGCTACACCTTC
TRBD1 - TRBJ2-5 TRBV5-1 CASSLGVGQGVGETQYF TGCGCCAGCAGCTTGGGAGTGGGACAGGGGGTCGGCGAGACCCAGTACTTC
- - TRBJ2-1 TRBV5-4 CASSSTGSDFNEQFF TGTGCCAGCAGCTCCACCGGGAGCGACTTCAATGAGCAGTTCTTC
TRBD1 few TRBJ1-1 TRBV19 CASRRQGDTEAFF TGTGCCAGTAGAAGACAGGGGGACACTGAAGCTTTCTTT